Included here is one T cell receptor (beta chain) sequence, with context. This record belongs to a study of CD8 T cells in Susac syndrome. Trimming left V 8 bases short and J 3 bases short, with 11 bases between. The germline CDR1 and CDR2 sequences are MNHEY and SVGAGI. The CDR3 has 12 residues. An input of roughly 0.45 to 1 ug of RNA was subjected to reverse transcription using random hexamers. immunoSEQ multiplex PCR amplified TCR beta CDR3 across 54 Vbeta, 13 Jbeta. TCRdb ran MiXCR on the immunoSEQ multiplex PCR reads and lists one entry per CDR3 protein. The sample records a few hundred thousand distinct CDR3 sequences, 95% being singletons. In blood CD8+ and CD4+ T cells, TCR beta underwent sequencing.

The chain carries TRBV6-5 and TRBJ2-7; the D gene is possibly TRBD1 (5 bases). Sequenced: CD4+ T cells from PBMCs. This TCR was recovered from a human donor with multiple sclerosis. For the CDR3, the DNA is TGTGCCAGCGCGTCCCAGGGCTACGAGCAGTACTTC. Translating it yields CASASQGYEQYF.